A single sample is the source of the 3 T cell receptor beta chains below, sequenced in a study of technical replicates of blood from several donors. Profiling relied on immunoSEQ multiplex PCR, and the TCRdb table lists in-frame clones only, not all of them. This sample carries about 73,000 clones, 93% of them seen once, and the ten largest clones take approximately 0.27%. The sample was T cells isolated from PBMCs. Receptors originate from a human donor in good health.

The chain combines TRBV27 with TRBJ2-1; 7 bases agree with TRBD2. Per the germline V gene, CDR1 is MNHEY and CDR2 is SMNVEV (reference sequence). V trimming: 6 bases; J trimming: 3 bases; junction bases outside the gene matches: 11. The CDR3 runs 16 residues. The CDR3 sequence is CASSSELARDYNEQFF. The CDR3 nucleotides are TGTGCCAGCAGCTCTGAACTAGCGAGAGACTACAATGAGCAGTTCTTC.

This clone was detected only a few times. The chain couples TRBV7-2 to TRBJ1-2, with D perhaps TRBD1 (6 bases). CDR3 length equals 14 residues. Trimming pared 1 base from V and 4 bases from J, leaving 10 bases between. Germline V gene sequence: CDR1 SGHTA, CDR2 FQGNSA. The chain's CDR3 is CASSLEGHSYGYTF. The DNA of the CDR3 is TGTGCCAGCAGCTTAGAGGGACACAGCTATGGCTACACCTTC.

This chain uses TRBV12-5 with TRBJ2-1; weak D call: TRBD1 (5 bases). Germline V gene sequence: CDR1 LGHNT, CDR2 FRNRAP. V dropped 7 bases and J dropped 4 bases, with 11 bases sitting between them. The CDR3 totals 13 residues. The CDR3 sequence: CASEPDSYNEQFF. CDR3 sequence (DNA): TGTGCTAGTGAACCCGACAGTTACAATGAGCAGTTCTTC.